Listed below are T cell receptor beta chains from one sample, sequenced in a study of blood T cell repertoires in COVID-19. Using immunoSEQ multiplex PCR, the repertoire was profiled, and TCRdb retains in-frame clones only, with some absent. This sample has around 280,000 clones, with almost 90% found just once. Sequenced material: PBMCs or T cells enriched from blood (not recorded which). Receptors were obtained from a woman aged 18-35 years with acute COVID-19. Both conserved end residues are part of each CDR3.

j_call: TRBJ2-5; v_call: TRBV11-2; cdr3_aa: CASSLYPAGGPLETQYF
j_call: TRBJ2-7; v_call: TRBV6-5; cdr3_aa: CASSYYSGDSYEQYF
j_call: TRBJ1-4; v_call: TRBV5-1; cdr3_aa: CASSPDRVGEKLFF
j_call: TRBJ2-1; v_call: TRBV28; cdr3_aa: CASSSLEGGYNEQFF
j_call: TRBJ2-7; v_call: TRBV28; cdr3_aa: CASSPPGFSYEQYF
j_call: TRBJ1-2; v_call: TRBV6-5; cdr3_aa: CASSYQTQGGYGYTF
j_call: TRBJ2-2; v_call: TRBV2; cdr3_aa: CASSEELAANTGELFF
j_call: TRBJ1-5; v_call: TRBV7-9; cdr3_aa: CASSLGSTPQHF
j_call: TRBJ2-5; v_call: TRBV12-3/TRBV12-4; cdr3_aa: CASSSGQEETQYF
j_call: TRBJ2-1; v_call: TRBV27; cdr3_aa: CASTLGAYNEQFF